These 7 T cell receptor beta chains came from one sample sequenced in a study of identical twins. In TCRdb, the 5' RACE reads were re-called with MiXCR into one record per CDR3 protein. The profile covers about 890,000 distinct CDR3 sequences, with more than 9% appearing a single time and about 1.5% taken by the ten largest. In addition, the sample was reused for a study of yellow fever vaccine responses in identical twins.

The sequenced sample consisted of PBMCs. The receptors shown here come from a woman between 18 and 29 years old in good health.

The chain recombines TRBV5-1 with TRBJ1-1; tentatively, D is TRBD1 (6 bases). The germline V and J ends were trimmed by 8 bases and 10 bases, with 15 bases remaining between them. The CDR3 has 11 residues. CDR1 is SGHRS and CDR2 is YFSETQ in the germline V gene. The chain's CDR3 is CARHTGTRAFF. The CDR3 coding sequence is TGCGCCAGACATACCGGGACACGAGCTTTCTTT.

Note on this clonotype: A much more abundant neighbour one base away suggests this may be a read error. This chain uses TRBV6-1 with TRBJ2-2; TRBD1 matches at 8 bases. The CDR3 covers 14 residues. Germline assignment: CDR1 MNHNS and CDR2 SASEGT. CDR3 region: CTSRGTGNTGELFF. The CDR3 region has the DNA TGTACCAGCAGGGGGACAGGGAACACCGGGGAGCTGTTTTTT.

This clonotype was picked up a small number of times. The chain joins TRBV28 to TRBJ1-1; a possible D gene is TRBD1 (6 bases). From germline, CDR1 is MDHEN and CDR2 SYDVKM. The CDR3 covers 16 residues. The germline V and J ends were trimmed by 3 bases and 0 bases, with 14 bases remaining between them. CDR3 in DNA: TGTGCCAGCAGTTTTAAAGGGCGACAGGTGAACACTGAAGCTTTCTTT. It translates to CASSFKGRQVNTEAFF.

A few counts support this clonotype. The chain links TRBV20-1 to TRBJ2-1; 9 nucleotides align to TRBD2. Trimming removed 4 bases from V and 4 bases from J; junction bases left unmatched: 11. Germline CDR1 DFQATT, CDR2 SNEGSKA (reference sequence). The CDR3 totals 16 residues. The CDR3 bases are TGCAGTGCTAACCTTCCTTCTAGCGGGGCTTACAATGAGCAGTTCTTC. Amino acids: CSANLPSSGAYNEQFF.

The V and J genes are TRBV11-3 and TRBJ2-7, with D perhaps matching TRBD1 or TRBD2 (5 bases each). The ends were cut back, 3 bases at V and 6 bases at J, with 15 bases in the middle. Germline values: CDR1 SGHNT, CDR2 YENEEA. CDR3 size: 14 residues. The CDR3 nucleotides are TGTGCCAGCAGCTTCTGGGACGAGGGTCTCGAGCAGTACTTC. It codes for CASSFWDEGLEQYF.

This clonotype was counted many times. The chain is built from TRBV25-1 and TRBJ2-1; 7 bases line up with TRBD1. J gave up 4 bases and V 5 bases, and 11 bases lay outside the gene matches. The germline V gene has CDR1 MGHDK and CDR2 SYGVNS. CDR3 length: 16 residues. The CDR3: CASSQPGQSLYNEQFF. As DNA, the CDR3 is TGTGCCAGCAGTCAACCGGGACAGAGCCTTTACAATGAGCAGTTCTTC.

The chain combines TRBV7-2 with TRBJ2-7, with D possibly called TRBD1 or TRBD2 (5 bases each). With 6 bases removed from V and 6 bases from J, the gap between germline ends came to 18 bases. Per germline, CDR1 SGHTA and CDR2 FQGNSA. This CDR3 region has 14 residues. CDR3 region: CASRMDLGTVEQYV. Written as DNA, the CDR3 is TGTGCCAGCAGGATGGATCTTGGGACGGTCGAGCAGTACGTC.